This T cell receptor beta chain was captured by sequencing in a study of T cells after posttransplantation cyclophosphamide. Germline CDR1 MNHEY, CDR2 SMNVEV (reference sequence). Trimming took 5 bases from V and 3 from J, leaving 13 bases between them. This CDR3 is built from 14 residues. This clone was counted once. Treatment was busulfan-fludarabine conditioning, a marrow graft, and cyclophosphamide on days +3 and +4. Assay used: immunoSEQ multiplex PCR; TCRdb lists only in-frame clones, some missing. Among tens of thousands of clones listed, about 90% were seen once. The V gene is TRBV27, the J gene TRBJ1-2; D is ambiguous. This TCR was recovered from a female patient between 30 and 40 years old who received an allogeneic stem cell transplant from an unrelated donor, was CMV-positive, and had no GVHD. Some T cells could come from the graft donor. Sequences were derived from PBMCs, sampled after allogeneic stem cell transplant with posttransplant cyclophosphamide. The CDR3 spells CASSPGREYYGYTF. The DNA for the CDR3 is TGTGCCAGCAGTCCCGGGAGGGAGTACTATGGCTACACCTTC.